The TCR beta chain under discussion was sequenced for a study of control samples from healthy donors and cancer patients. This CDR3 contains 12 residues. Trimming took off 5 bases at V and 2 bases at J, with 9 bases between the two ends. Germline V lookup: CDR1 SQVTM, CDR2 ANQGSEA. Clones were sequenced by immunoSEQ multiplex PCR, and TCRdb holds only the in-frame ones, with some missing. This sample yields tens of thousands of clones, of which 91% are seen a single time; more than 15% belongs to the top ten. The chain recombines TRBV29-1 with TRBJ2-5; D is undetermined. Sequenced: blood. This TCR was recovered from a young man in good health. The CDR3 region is CSVRGLQETQYF. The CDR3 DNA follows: TGCAGCGTTCGTGGTCTTCAAGAGACCCAGTACTTC. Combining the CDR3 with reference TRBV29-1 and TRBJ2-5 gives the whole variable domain SAVISQKPSRDICQRGTSLTIQCQVDSQVTMMFWYRQQPGQSLTLIATANQGSEATYESGFVIDKFPISRPNLTFSTLTVSNMSPEDSSIYLCSVRGLQETQYFGPGTRLLVL.